The T cell receptor beta chain under discussion was sequenced for a study of human T cells and chemical hapten exposure. Overall study context: Diagnoses of alopecia areata, totalis or universalis occurred in mostly female patients. Findings and limits, study-wide: Relative to control repertoires, expanded TCRs gave rise to significantly more large CDR3 similarity clusters. Having alopecia, donors may respond immunologically unlike healthy people.

One entry per CDR3 protein results from TCRdb running MiXCR on the RACE reads. The sample lists about 120,000 distinct CDR3 sequences; about an eighth were seen once. This clonotype showed up just a few times. Its antigen is currently unknown. V shed 5 bases and J shed 3 bases, with 17 bases lying between them. There are 15 residues in the CDR3. CDR1 is SGHKS, CDR2 YYEKEE, per germline (reference sequence). Indicated time point: patch test 1, 2 weeks after DPC sensitization. The treatment: therapeutic diphenylcyclopropenone sensitization with weekly scalp DPC. Every donor had alopecia and was 18 to 70 years old; all were suitable for DPC.

The sample in question was whole blood, obtained in connection with sensitization to the hapten diphenylcyclopropenone (DPC). This clonotype was sampled from a man aged 18-30 years with alopecia areata. Some clones in this sample may be carry-over from other donors' samples. The gene calls are TRBV5-5 and TRBJ1-1, with D tentatively TRBD1 (6 bases). CDR3 sequence (DNA): TGTGCCAGCAGGCCCCCGGGACAAGATCACACTGAAGCTTTCTTT. As protein: CASRPPGQDHTEAFF.